This TCR beta chain was obtained from a study of T cells after yellow fever vaccination. General study findings and limits: Post-booster repertoires again held most primary-vaccination clones (roughly 96% CD4, 80% to 90% CD8).

This clonotype appeared a few times. No antigen is known for it. V was trimmed by 6 bases and J by 3 bases, leaving 14 bases between them. From germline, CDR1 is SGHTA and CDR2 FQGNSA. The CDR3 is 14 residues long. TCRdb independently ran MiXCR on the 5' RACE reads; one entry per CDR3 protein. This table holds about 350,000 distinct CDR3 sequences, around a tenth found once. The chain joins TRBV7-2 to TRBJ1-2; no firm D call. This TCR came from a young man who received the YFV17D yellow fever vaccine. The sample in question was PBMCs, obtained on the day of the first yellow fever vaccination. The DNA for the CDR3 is TGTGCCAGCAGACCCCGGGGAGTTGACTATGGCTACACCTTC. Translating gives CASRPRGVDYGYTF.